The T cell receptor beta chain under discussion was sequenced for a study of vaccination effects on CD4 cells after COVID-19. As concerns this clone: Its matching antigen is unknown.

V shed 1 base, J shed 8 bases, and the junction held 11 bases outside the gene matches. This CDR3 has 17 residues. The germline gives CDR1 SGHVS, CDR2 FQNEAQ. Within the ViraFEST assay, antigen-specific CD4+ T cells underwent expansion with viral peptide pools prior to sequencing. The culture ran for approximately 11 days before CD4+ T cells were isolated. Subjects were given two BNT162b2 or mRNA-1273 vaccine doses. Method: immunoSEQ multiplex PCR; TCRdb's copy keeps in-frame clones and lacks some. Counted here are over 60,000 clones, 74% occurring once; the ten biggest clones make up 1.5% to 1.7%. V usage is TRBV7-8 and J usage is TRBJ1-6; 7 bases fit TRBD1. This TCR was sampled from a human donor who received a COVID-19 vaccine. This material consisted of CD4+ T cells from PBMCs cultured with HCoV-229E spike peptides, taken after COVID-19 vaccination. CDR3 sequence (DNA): TGTGCCAGCAGCTTAGGCCAGGGGGGTCTTGGGGATTCACCCCTCCACTTT. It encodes CASSLGQGGLGDSPLHF.